These T cell receptor beta chains were read from a single sample in a study of identical twins. TCRdb processed the 5' RACE reads anew with MiXCR; each CDR3 protein has one entry. The table includes hundreds of thousands of distinct CDR3 sequences, about 9.4% detected once. These data also formed part of another study, on yellow fever vaccine responses in identical twins.

Sequenced input: PBMCs. These receptor sequences come from a young woman in good health. CDR3s include the opening cysteine and the closing phenylalanine or tryptophan. Fields, in order: J gene, clone size, D gene, V gene, CDR3 protein, CDR3 DNA. D genes are given only for firm matches. Part of the rows lack a size; the others show once, few, many or a class for expanded clones.

TRBJ1-2 - TRBD1 TRBV9 CASRDRVSNYGYTF TGTGCCAGCAGAGACAGGGTCTCTAACTATGGCTACACCTTC
TRBJ2-5 - - TRBV4-1 CASSQVLGRGETQYF TGCGCCAGCAGCCAAGTACTAGGACGCGGGGAGACCCAGTACTTC
TRBJ2-7 many - TRBV15 CATSRLKIWIVMYEQYF TGTGCCACCAGCAGGCTTAAGATCTGGATAGTTATGTACGAGCAGTACTTC
TRBJ1-1 once - TRBV18 CASSLKPLGTEAFF TGTGCCAGCTCACTTAAACCCCTAGGGACTGAAGCTTTCTTT
TRBJ2-7 - TRBD1 TRBV10-3 CAISESGTGYEQYF TGTGCCATCAGTGAGTCAGGGACAGGGTACGAGCAGTACTTC
TRBJ1-1 - TRBD1 TRBV12-3/TRBV12-4 CASSSRDRGVEAFF TGTGCCAGCAGTTCCCGGGACAGGGGCGTTGAAGCTTTCTTT
TRBJ1-3 few - TRBV4-3 CASSQDRKNTIYF TGCGCCAGCAGCCAAGACAGGAAAAACACCATATATTTT
TRBJ2-7 few - TRBV5-1 CASSEDSYYEQYF TGCGCCAGCAGCGAGGACAGTTACTACGAGCAGTACTTC
TRBJ1-5 many - TRBV20-1 CSARDNQPQHF TGCAGTGCTAGAGACAATCAGCCCCAGCATTTT
TRBJ1-5 few - TRBV27 CASSLFVNQPQHF TGTGCCAGCAGTTTATTCGTCAATCAGCCCCAGCATTTT
TRBJ2-3 - TRBD2 TRBV28 CASSTPGLAGPNTDTQYF TGTGCCAGCAGTACACCGGGACTAGCGGGGCCCAACACAGATACGCAGTATTTT
TRBJ2-3 - TRBD2 TRBV12-3/TRBV12-4 CASRSSGGLFTDTQYF TGTGCCAGCAGGAGCAGCGGGGGGCTCTTCACAGATACGCAGTATTTT
TRBJ2-7 - - TRBV6-2/TRBV6-3 CASSLAEDYGGGGYEQYF TGTGCCAGCAGTTTGGCTGAGGATTACGGGGGAGGAGGCTACGAGCAGTACTTC
TRBJ2-6 - - TRBV19 CASTSSGANVLTF TGTGCCAGTACCAGCTCTGGGGCCAACGTCCTGACTTTC
TRBJ2-6 - - TRBV4-3 CASSQGTKSSGANVLTF TGCGCCAGCAGCCAAGGGACAAAGAGCTCTGGGGCCAACGTCCTGACTTTC
TRBJ2-7 - TRBD2 TRBV20-1 CSAREGGRMYEQYF TGCAGTGCTAGAGAGGGCGGGAGGATGTACGAGCAGTACTTC
TRBJ2-7 - - TRBV5-1 CASSLEGGVLYEQYF TGCGCCAGCAGCTTGGAGGGGGGGGTACTTTACGAGCAGTACTTC
TRBJ1-2 - - TRBV6-4 CASSAEQGINYGYTF TGTGCCAGCAGTGCCGAACAGGGAATTAACTATGGCTACACCTTC
TRBJ2-5 many TRBD2 TRBV5-1 CASSPGLAGAQETQYF TGCGCCAGCAGCCCAGGACTAGCGGGGGCCCAAGAGACCCAGTACTTC
TRBJ2-7 - - TRBV7-9 CASSSNSKSSYEQYF TGTGCCAGCAGTTCTAACAGCAAGAGCTCCTACGAGCAGTACTTC
TRBJ2-7 few - TRBV5-1 CASSLREHYYEQYF TGCGCCAGCAGCTTGCGGGAGCACTACTACGAGCAGTACTTC
TRBJ1-5 - - TRBV3-1 CASSQDKDQPQHF TGTGCCAGCAGCCAGGACAAGGATCAGCCCCAGCATTTT
TRBJ2-5 many - TRBV7-9 CASSPHEETQYF TGTGCCAGCAGTCCTCACGAGGAGACCCAGTACTTC
TRBJ1-2 many TRBD1 TRBV7-3 CASSLGAGGRYTF TGTGCCAGCAGCTTAGGGGCAGGGGGACGCTACACCTTC
TRBJ2-2 - - TRBV19 CASSMGTELFF TGTGCCAGTAGTATGGGAACAGAGCTGTTTTTT
TRBJ2-7 - - TRBV7-8 CASRTTGVSYEQYF TGTGCCAGCAGGACGACAGGTGTGTCCTACGAGCAGTACTTC
TRBJ2-4 few TRBD2 TRBV14 CASSFSGLDKNIQYF TGTGCCAGCAGTTTTAGCGGGTTGGACAAAAACATTCAGTACTTC
TRBJ2-3 - - TRBV5-6 CASSYRGFTDTQYF TGTGCCAGCAGCTACCGGGGCTTCACAGATACGCAGTATTTT
TRBJ2-7 few TRBD1 TRBV7-9 CASVRGQGSSYEQYF TGTGCCAGCGTCCGCGGACAGGGGAGCTCCTACGAGCAGTACTTC
TRBJ2-1 many - TRBV11-2 CASSLYPSTTSPRYNEQFF TGTGCCAGCAGCTTATACCCCTCTACTACTAGCCCCCGGTACAATGAGCAGTTCTTC
TRBJ2-1 - - TRBV5-1 CASSEATGRSSYNEQFF TGCGCCAGCAGCGAAGCTACAGGGAGGAGCTCCTACAATGAGCAGTTCTTC
TRBJ2-4 - - TRBV7-2 CASSFWETKNIQYF TGTGCCAGCAGCTTTTGGGAAACCAAAAACATTCAGTACTTC
TRBJ1-4 many TRBD1 TRBV12-3/TRBV12-4 CASSKQGATNEKLFF TGTGCCAGCAGCAAGCAGGGGGCAACTAATGAAAAACTGTTTTTT
TRBJ2-3 - - TRBV12-3/TRBV12-4 CASSLDPGPGTDTQYF TGTGCCAGCAGTTTAGACCCCGGTCCGGGGACAGATACGCAGTATTTT
TRBJ2-7 - TRBD2 TRBV20-1 CSVLSPGGPTYEQYF TGCAGTGTCCTATCCCCGGGAGGGCCCACCTACGAGCAGTACTTC
TRBJ2-3 - - TRBV7-2 CASSLVQRRPDTQYF TGTGCCAGCAGCTTAGTACAGCGCCGGCCAGATACGCAGTATTTT
TRBJ2-1 many TRBD1 TRBV12-3/TRBV12-4 CASSRQGASYNEQFF TGTGCCAGCAGCCGACAGGGGGCTTCGTACAATGAGCAGTTCTTC
TRBJ2-1 few - TRBV6-1 CASRLMDSSYNEQFF TGTGCCAGCAGGTTGATGGACAGTTCCTACAATGAGCAGTTCTTC
TRBJ2-1 many TRBD2 TRBV5-5 CASSLWSSGRWNEQFF TGTGCCAGCAGCTTGTGGTCTAGCGGGAGGTGGAATGAGCAGTTCTTC
TRBJ2-7 - TRBD2 TRBV7-9 CASSSGGVGSYEQYF TGTGCCAGCAGTTCCGGGGGGGTGGGCTCCTACGAGCAGTACTTC
TRBJ2-5 - - TRBV20-1 CSARSPPLETQYF TGCAGTGCTAGAAGTCCCCCCCTAGAGACCCAGTACTTC
TRBJ2-1 few - TRBV20-1 CSASEPYPSRYNEQFF TGCAGTGCTAGTGAACCTTACCCCTCCCGGTACAATGAGCAGTTCTTC
TRBJ2-3 few - TRBV19 CASSMIGATDTQYF TGTGCCAGTAGTATGATAGGGGCGACGGATACGCAGTATTTT
TRBJ2-5 few - TRBV29-1 CSVVWAETQYF TGCAGCGTTGTATGGGCAGAGACCCAGTACTTC
TRBJ2-1 - TRBD2 TRBV3-1 CASSQDPTGTSYNEQFF TGTGCCAGCAGCCAAGATCCGACCGGGACTAGCTACAATGAGCAGTTCTTC